This T cell receptor (beta chain) was sequenced in a study of CD8+CD57+ T cells in acquired aplastic anemia. Study in general: Mean yield of DNA from sorted CD4+ and CD8+ cells was approximately 3 ug. General study points: Patients did not significantly differ from controls in CD8+ Simpson's diversity. Patients and controls shared nearly 30 CD8+ CDR3 sequences, which appeared highly expressed in patients and within their immunodominant clones.

This clonotype was detected once. The antigen is undetermined. Patients included in sequencing had previously demonstrated CD8+CD57+ cell expansion by flow cytometry. The diagnosis in all patients was severe acquired aplastic anemia. The germline V gene encodes CDR1 SGDLS and CDR2 YYNGEE. V was cut by 4 bases and J by 7 bases, with 20 bases left in between. This CDR3 has 15 amino acids. The TCR beta profiling, which covered VDJ combination and CDR3 sequence, was carried out using genomic DNA as the template. TCRdb independently ran MiXCR on the reads; one entry per CDR3 protein. The table records roughly 180,000 distinct CDR3 sequences, less than 50% of them present only once.

The sequenced sample was sorted CD4+, CD8+, or CD8+CD57+ T cells (not recorded which) from PBMCs. The clonotype was recovered from a human donor with aplastic anemia. This chain uses TRBV9 with TRBJ1-2; D is ambiguous. As DNA, the CDR3 is TGTGCCAGCAGCTTACTTCCCGGCAGTGGAGGTGGCTACACCTTC. Translated, it gives CASSLLPGSGGGYTF.